What follows describes a single T cell receptor beta chain. Membership in each cohort depended on participant-reported clinical history. Some clones are missing from TCRdb's copy, which holds only in-frame ones; the method was immunoSEQ multiplex PCR. Counted here are roughly 41,000 clones, 70% to 90% occurring once; the ten biggest clones make up approximately 3.1%. The germline V and J ends were trimmed by 0 bases and 0 bases, with 15 bases remaining between them. There are 17 residues in the CDR3. The germline V gene has CDR1 SGHNT and CDR2 YYREEE (reference sequence). This sample was included in a study of blood T cell repertoires in COVID-19.

The chain recombines TRBV5-4 with TRBJ1-2, with no clear D. The receptor's source is a woman aged 50 to 60 who had recovered from COVID-19. The source material was PBMCs or T cells enriched from blood (not recorded which). For the CDR3, the DNA is TGTGCCAGCAGCTTGGGTGGAACAGTGAGAGCTAACTATGGCTACACCTTC. The encoded protein is CASSLGGTVRANYGYTF.